Shown below are 14 T cell receptor beta chains from a single sample sequenced in a study of T cells in Graves' hyperthyroidism and ophthalmopathy. Amplification of TCR beta CDR3 regions used RNA as the template. The HTBI set primed first-round TCR CDR3 RT-PCR. One entry per CDR3 protein results from TCRdb running MiXCR on the multiplex PCR reads. The table shows approximately 590,000 distinct CDR3 sequences, with 15% to 17% occurring only once. Specimen: blood. Source of these receptors: a woman aged 25 to 39 with Graves' hyperthyroidism.

This clonotype has at least ten counts. The chain uses TRBV6-1 and TRBJ2-2; the D gene is possibly TRBD2 (6 bases). This CDR3 spans 14 amino acids. V gave up 7 bases and J gave up 6 bases, with 15 bases separating them. Germline assignment: CDR1 MNHNS and CDR2 SASEGT. In nucleotides, the CDR3 is TGTGCCAGCATTAGGAATTGGGGGGCCGGGGAGCTGTTTTTT. Protein: CASIRNWGAGELFF.

This clonotype was detected only a few times. The chain recombines TRBV5-1 with TRBJ2-1; no clear D gene. CDR1 is SGHRS and CDR2 is YFSETQ in the germline V gene. V shed 4 bases and J shed 6 bases, with 11 bases lying between them. This CDR3 has 13 amino acids. The CDR3 is CASSQDVFNEQFF. In DNA, the CDR3 is TGCGCCAGCAGCCAGGACGTATTCAATGAGCAGTTCTTC.

This chain links TRBV10-3 with TRBJ2-3; D not certain. The CDR3 contains 17 residues. Per the germline V gene, CDR1 is ENHRY and CDR2 is SYGVKD. With 0 bases removed from V and 0 bases from J, the gap between germline ends came to 13 bases. CDR3 sequence (DNA): TGTGCCATCAGTGAGTCAGGAGTTCGCCTTAGCACAGATACGCAGTATTTT. Translating it yields CAISESGVRLSTDTQYF.

The chain uses TRBV29-1 and TRBJ2-6; tentatively, D is TRBD1 or TRBD2 (5 bases each). This CDR3 spans 15 amino acids. Germline V lookup: CDR1 SQVTM, CDR2 ANQGSEA. V lost 0 bases, J lost 3 bases, and 9 bases lay in between. CDR3 in amino acids: CSVEERGDGANVLTF. CDR3 coding DNA: TGCAGCGTTGAAGAACGAGGGGATGGGGCCAACGTCCTGACTTTC.

The V call is TRBV7-9, the J call TRBJ2-1, with TRBD2 matching over 13 bases. V shed 5 bases, J shed 4 bases, and the junction held 5 bases outside the gene matches. The V gene's germline CDR1 is SEHNR and CDR2 FQNEAQ (reference sequence). The CDR3 consists of 16 residues. Written as DNA, the CDR3 is TGTGCCAGCAGCGCAACGGGACTAGCGGGGTACAATGAGCAGTTCTTC. Amino acids: CASSATGLAGYNEQFF.

In the case of this clonotype: This may be a read error, as it is one base from a much larger clone. The V gene is TRBV7-9, the J gene TRBJ2-5; D not certain. Germline V gene data show CDR1 as SEHNR and CDR2 as FQNEAQ (reference sequence). CDR3 length equals 15 residues. The CDR3 nucleotides read TGTGCCAGCAGCTTAGCGAACTGGATACAAGAGACCCAGTGCTTC. The encoded protein is CASSLANWIQETQCF. Combining the CDR3 with reference TRBV7-9 and TRBJ2-5 gives the whole variable domain DTGVSQNPRHKITKRGQNVTFRCDPISEHNRLYWYRQTLGQGPEFLTYFQNEAQLEKSRLLSDRFSAERPKGSFSTLEIQRTEQGDSAMYLCASSLANWIQETQCFGPGTRLLVL.

This clonotype was detected many times. The chain uses TRBV6-2 or TRBV6-3 and TRBJ2-7; D call uncertain. CDR3 length: 15 residues. CDR1 and CDR2 (germline): MNHEY, SVGEGT. Trimming pared 7 bases from V and 2 bases from J, leaving 18 bases between. The CDR3, as DNA: TGTGCCAGCAACGATAGGGTAGCAGTCGCCTACGAGCAGTACTTC. Amino acid sequence: CASNDRVAVAYEQYF.

This clonotype was recorded at least ten times. The CDR3 region has the DNA TGTGCCAGCAGTGAAAAGGAGGGAGCTTATTACTGGGAGCAGTACTTC. Translated, it gives CASSEKEGAYYWEQYF. The chain has TRBV6-1 and TRBJ2-7, with a tentative D call TRBD2 (6 bases). The CDR3 has 16 residues. Germline lookup yields CDR1 MNHNS and CDR2 SASEGT. V lost 2 bases, J lost 7 bases, and 21 bases lay in between.

This clonotype has a count of ten or more. V and J are TRBV5-1 and TRBJ1-5, with unresolved D. Trimming cost V 1 base and J 8 bases, with 13 bases left between them. Germline V CDR1 and CDR2: SGHRS, YFSETQ. The CDR3 length is 14 residues. The CDR3 sequence is CASSLRPAEKPQHF. CDR3 DNA sequence: TGCGCCAGCAGCTTGCGTCCAGCGGAGAAGCCCCAGCATTTT.

This clonotype has only a few counts. V gene TRBV12-3 or TRBV12-4 combines with J gene TRBJ1-2; no clear D. The germline V and J ends were trimmed by 5 bases and 8 bases, with 12 bases remaining between them. The CDR3 length is 12 residues. CDR3 sequence reads: CASSTFGSGYTF. The CDR3 bases are TGTGCCAGCAGTACTTTTGGGAGCGGCTACACCTTC.

At least ten counts were recorded for this clonotype. The gene calls are TRBV7-9 and TRBJ2-1; tentatively, D is TRBD1 (6 bases). CDR3 length: 14 residues. The germline V gene has CDR1 SEHNR and CDR2 FQNEAQ (reference sequence). The ends were cut back, 7 bases at V and 3 bases at J, with 13 bases in the middle. CDR3 sequence reads: CASIRDTNYNEQFF. The CDR3 DNA reads as TGTGCCAGCATCCGGGACACCAACTACAATGAGCAGTTCTTC.

This clonotype was observed at least ten times. V is TRBV2 and J is TRBJ2-4; D gene unclear. Trimming cost V 5 bases and J 8 bases, with 13 bases left between them. Germline V gene lookup returns CDR1 SNHLY and CDR2 FYNNEI. This CDR3 has 13 residues. CDR3 in amino acids: CASSNQNVDIQYF. CDR3 nucleotides: TGTGCCAGCAGTAACCAGAACGTCGACATTCAGTACTTC.

The sample holds many counts of this clonotype. The junction departs from germline at one end; a sequencing error may be responsible. This chain links TRBV12-3 or TRBV12-4 with TRBJ2-1; 9 bases are shared with TRBD2. This CDR3 spans 15 amino acids. CDR3 residues: CASRLAGVSYNEQFF. The CDR3 coding sequence is TGTGCCAGCAGATTAGCGGGAGTATCCTACAATGAGCAGTTCTTC.

This clonotype has ten or more counts. This chain uses TRBV20-1 with TRBJ1-1; 9 bases align to TRBD1. Per the germline V gene, CDR1 is DFQATT and CDR2 is SNEGSKA (reference sequence). With 3 bases clipped from V and 5 bases from J, the junction kept 7 bases outside the gene matches. The CDR3 runs to 14 residues. The CDR3 DNA reads TGCAGTGCTAGGGGAACAGGGGGCCTGACTGAAGCTTTCTTT. Amino acid sequence: CSARGTGGLTEAFF.